The 3 T cell receptor beta chains below were found in one sample sequenced in a study of blood T cell repertoires in COVID-19. Profiled with immunoSEQ multiplex PCR; TCRdb holds only in-frame clones, not every one. The sample includes about 180,000 clones, 86% of them seen just once. The sample comprised peripheral blood. The receptors shown here come from a man between 45 and 60 years old with active or convalescent COVID-19.

This clone was found a few times. The rearrangement links TRBV6-5 to TRBJ2-3, with 8 bases that match TRBD2. CDR3 length: 15 residues. V gave up 6 bases and J gave up 1 base; unmatched junction bases: 6. Germline V gene lookup returns CDR1 MNHEY and CDR2 SVGAGI. The CDR3 is CASRPGLAGTDTQYF. Here the CDR3 DNA reads TGTGCCAGCAGACCCGGACTAGCTGGCACAGATACGCAGTATTTT.

This chain joins TRBV14 and TRBJ2-1; D is unclear. The length of the CDR3 is 13 residues. The germline V gene has CDR1 SGHDN and CDR2 FVKESK. Trimming removed 1 base at V and 9 bases at J, with 10 bases between. CDR3: CASSQGRVAEQFF. The CDR3 DNA follows: TGTGCCAGCAGCCAAGGTCGAGTAGCTGAGCAGTTCTTC.

The gene calls are TRBV28 and TRBJ1-4, with TRBD1 matching 10 bases. The CDR3 has 15 amino acids. The germline gives CDR1 MDHEN, CDR2 SYDVKM. Trimming at V came to 6 bases and at J to 6 bases, leaving 7 bases not matched to a gene. CDR3 amino acids: CASSGQGVSHEKLFF. As DNA, the CDR3 is TGTGCCAGCAGCGGACAGGGGGTATCTCATGAAAAACTGTTTTTT.